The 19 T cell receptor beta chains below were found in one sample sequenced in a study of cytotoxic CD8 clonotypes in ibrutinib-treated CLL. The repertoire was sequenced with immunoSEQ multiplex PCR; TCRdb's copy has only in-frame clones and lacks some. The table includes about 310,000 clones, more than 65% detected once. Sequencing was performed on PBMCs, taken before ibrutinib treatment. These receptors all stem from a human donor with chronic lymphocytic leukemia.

CDR3 residues: CASSLVPSGILTGELFF. CDR3 DNA: TGTGCCAGCAGCTTAGTTCCTAGCGGGATCCTAACCGGGGAGCTGTTTTTT. The chain couples TRBV7-8 to TRBJ2-2; TRBD2 aligns across 9 bases. The V and J ends lost 1 base and 5 bases, in that order; junction bases with no gene match: 8. The germline gives CDR1 SGHVS, CDR2 FQNEAQ. The CDR3 sequence is 17 residues long.

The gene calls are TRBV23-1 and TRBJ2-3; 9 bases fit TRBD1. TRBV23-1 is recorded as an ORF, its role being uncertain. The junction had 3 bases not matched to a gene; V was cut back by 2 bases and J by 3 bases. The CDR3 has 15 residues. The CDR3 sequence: CASSQGTGRTDTQYF. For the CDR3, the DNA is TGCGCCAGCAGTCAAGGGACAGGGCGGACAGATACGCAGTATTTT.

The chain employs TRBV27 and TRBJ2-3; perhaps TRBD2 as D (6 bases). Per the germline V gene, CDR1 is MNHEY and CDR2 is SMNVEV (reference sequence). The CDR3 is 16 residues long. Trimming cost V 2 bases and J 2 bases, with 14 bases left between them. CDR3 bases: TGTGCCAGCAGTTTAATGGCAGGGACTCCCACAGATACGCAGTATTTT. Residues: CASSLMAGTPTDTQYF.

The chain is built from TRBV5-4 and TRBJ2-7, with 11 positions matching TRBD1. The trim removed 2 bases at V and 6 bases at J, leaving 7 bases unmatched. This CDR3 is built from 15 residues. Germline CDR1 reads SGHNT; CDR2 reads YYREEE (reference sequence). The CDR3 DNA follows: TGTGCCAGCAGCTTTTCGGGGACAGGGGGAAGCGAGCAGTACTTC. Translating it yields CASSFSGTGGSEQYF.

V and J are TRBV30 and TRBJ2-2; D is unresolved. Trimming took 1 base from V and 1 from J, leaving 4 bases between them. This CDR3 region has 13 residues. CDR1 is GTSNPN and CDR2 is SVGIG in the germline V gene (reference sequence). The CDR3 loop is CAWSGLNTGELFF. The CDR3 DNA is TGTGCCTGGAGTGGCTTGAACACCGGGGAGCTGTTTTTT.

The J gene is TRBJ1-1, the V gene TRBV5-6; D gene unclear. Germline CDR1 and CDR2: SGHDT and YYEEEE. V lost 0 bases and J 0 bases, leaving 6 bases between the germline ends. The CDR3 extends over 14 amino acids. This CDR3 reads CASSLGHMNTEAFF. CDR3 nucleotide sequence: TGTGCCAGCAGCTTGGGACACATGAACACTGAAGCTTTCTTT.

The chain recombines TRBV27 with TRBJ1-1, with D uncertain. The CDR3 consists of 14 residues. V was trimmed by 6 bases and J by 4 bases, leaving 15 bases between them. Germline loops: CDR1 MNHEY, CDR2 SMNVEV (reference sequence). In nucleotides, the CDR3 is TGTGCCAGCAGACAAAACCCCTTGGGCACTGAAGCTTTCTTT. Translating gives CASRQNPLGTEAFF.

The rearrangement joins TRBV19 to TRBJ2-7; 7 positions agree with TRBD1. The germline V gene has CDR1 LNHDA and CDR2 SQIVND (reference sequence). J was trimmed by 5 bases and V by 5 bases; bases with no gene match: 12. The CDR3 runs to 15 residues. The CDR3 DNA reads TGTGCCAGTAGTGTCAACAGGGGCCTGATGGACGAGCAGTACTTC. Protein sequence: CASSVNRGLMDEQYF.

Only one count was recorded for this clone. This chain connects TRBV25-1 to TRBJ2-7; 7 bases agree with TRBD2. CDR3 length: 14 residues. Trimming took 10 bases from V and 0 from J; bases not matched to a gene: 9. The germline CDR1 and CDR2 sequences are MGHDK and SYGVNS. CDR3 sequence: CANSLAGDSYEQYF. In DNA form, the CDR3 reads TGTGCCAATTCCCTGGCGGGAGACTCCTACGAGCAGTACTTC.

CDR3 amino acids: CASSNYRHSGELFF. The CDR3 nucleotides read TGCGCCAGCAGCAACTACCGGCACTCGGGGGAGCTGTTTTTT. The chain recombines TRBV5-1 with TRBJ2-2; D not certain. CDR3 length: 14 residues. Looked up from germline, CDR1 is SGHRS and CDR2 is YFSETQ. Deletions cut 4 bases from V and 8 bases from J, with 15 bases between.

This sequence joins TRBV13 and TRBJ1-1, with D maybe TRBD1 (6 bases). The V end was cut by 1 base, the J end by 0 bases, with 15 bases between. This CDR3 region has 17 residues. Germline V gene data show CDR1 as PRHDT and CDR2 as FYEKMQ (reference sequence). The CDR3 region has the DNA TGTGCCAGCAGCTTAGTCGGACAGCACTTAATGAACACTGAAGCTTTCTTT. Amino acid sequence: CASSLVGQHLMNTEAFF.

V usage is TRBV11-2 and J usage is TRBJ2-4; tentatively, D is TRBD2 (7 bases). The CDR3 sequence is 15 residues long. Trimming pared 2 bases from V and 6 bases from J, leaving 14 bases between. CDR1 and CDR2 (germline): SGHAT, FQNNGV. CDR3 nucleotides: TGTGCCAGCAGCTTACTAGGCGGGGGCACAAACATTCAGTACTTC. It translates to CASSLLGGGTNIQYF.

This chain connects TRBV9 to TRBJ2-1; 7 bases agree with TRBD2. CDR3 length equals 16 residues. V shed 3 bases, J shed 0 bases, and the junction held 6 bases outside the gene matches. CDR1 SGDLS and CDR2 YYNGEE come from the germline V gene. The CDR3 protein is CASSGVGGSSYNEQFF. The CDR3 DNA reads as TGTGCCAGCAGCGGGGTGGGAGGGAGCTCCTACAATGAGCAGTTCTTC.

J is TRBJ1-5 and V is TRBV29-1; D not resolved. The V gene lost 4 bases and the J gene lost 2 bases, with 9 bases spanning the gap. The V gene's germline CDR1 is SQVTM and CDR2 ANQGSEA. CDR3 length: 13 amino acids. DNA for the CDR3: TGCAGCGTTGTCTGGGGAGGCAATCAGCCCCAGCATTTT. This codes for CSVVWGGNQPQHF.

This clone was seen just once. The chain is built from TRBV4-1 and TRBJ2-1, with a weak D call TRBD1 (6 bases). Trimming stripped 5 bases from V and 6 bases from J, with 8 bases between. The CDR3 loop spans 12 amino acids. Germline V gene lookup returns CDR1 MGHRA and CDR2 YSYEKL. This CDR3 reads CASSGQFNEQFF. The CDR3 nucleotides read TGCGCCAGCAGCGGACAGTTCAATGAGCAGTTCTTC.

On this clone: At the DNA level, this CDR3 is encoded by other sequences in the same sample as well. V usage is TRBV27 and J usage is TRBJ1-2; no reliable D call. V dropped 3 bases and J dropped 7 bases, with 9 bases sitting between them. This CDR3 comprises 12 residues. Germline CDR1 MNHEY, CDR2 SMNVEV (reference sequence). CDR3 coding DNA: TGTGCCAGCAGTTTCCCGGGAGGTGGCTACACCTTC. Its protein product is CASSFPGGGYTF.

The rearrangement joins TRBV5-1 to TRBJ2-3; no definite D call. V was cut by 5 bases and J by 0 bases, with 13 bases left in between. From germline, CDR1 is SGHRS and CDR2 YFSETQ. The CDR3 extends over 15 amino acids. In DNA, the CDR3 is TGCGCCAGCAGAAGTGGCGCCACTAGCACAGATACGCAGTATTTT. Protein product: CASRSGATSTDTQYF.

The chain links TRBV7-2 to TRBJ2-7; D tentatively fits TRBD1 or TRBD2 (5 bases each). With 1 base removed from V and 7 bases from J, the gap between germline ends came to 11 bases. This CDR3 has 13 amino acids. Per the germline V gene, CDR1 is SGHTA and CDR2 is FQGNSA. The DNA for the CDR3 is TGTGCCAGCAGCTTAGGAGGGGACGCTGAGCAGTACTTC. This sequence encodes CASSLGGDAEQYF.

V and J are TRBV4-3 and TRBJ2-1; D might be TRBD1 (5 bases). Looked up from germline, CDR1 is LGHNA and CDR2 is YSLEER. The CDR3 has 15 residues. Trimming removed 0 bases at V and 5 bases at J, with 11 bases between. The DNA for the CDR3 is TGCGCCAGCAGCCAAGATCTGGGGCCTCACAATGAGCAGTTCTTC. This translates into CASSQDLGPHNEQFF.